This T cell receptor (beta chain) was profiled in a study of shared clonotypes between healthy human individuals. Study background: The cohort had a couple of women and a few men, ages 18 to 49.

This clone was observed at least ten times. Its specificity is unknown. Some 90 million PBMCs were counted before genomic DNA extraction. Profiling relied on immunoSEQ multiplex PCR, and the TCRdb table lists in-frame clones only, not all of them. Here the sample spans more than 450,000 clones, approximately 85% being singletons. V was pared by 3 bases and J by 5 bases, with 8 bases of the junction left unmatched. Germline lookup yields CDR1 MNHEY and CDR2 SVGAGI. The CDR3 runs to 15 residues. Overall study findings and caveats: It was only blood that was sampled, and tissue repertoires likely differ.

This chain uses TRBV6-5 with TRBJ1-2; 8 nucleotides match TRBD1. The receptor was derived from a woman in her 40s in good health. Some clones in this sample may be carry-over from other donors' samples. Sequenced sample: PBMCs. The CDR3 loop is CASSYQGQGQYGYTF. The CDR3 DNA is TGTGCCAGCAGTTATCAAGGACAGGGCCAATATGGCTACACCTTC.